The present entry profiles one TCR beta chain with its context. The antigen remains undetermined. Produced via immunoSEQ multiplex PCR; TCRdb's table is partial and in-frame only. The sample gives 68,000 or so clones, 85% to 95% of which show up once; around 0.23% is in the top ten. Trimming left V 7 bases short and J 5 bases short, with 15 bases between. The CDR3 runs to 14 residues. Germline lookup yields CDR1 SNHLY and CDR2 FYNNEI. This record comes from a study of CD4 T cells in relation to SARS-CoV-2 and coronaviruses. Overall study results and limits: Compared with monoreactive clones, crossreactive clones showed significantly weaker SARS-CoV-2 expansion. Crossreactivity was assessed only for spike protein, not other viral proteins.

Before the COVID-19 pandemic, during about 2011-2018, CD4+ T cells were taken from unexposed donors. The chain is built from TRBV2 and TRBJ1-5; the D gene is possibly TRBD1 (6 bases). This clonotype originated in a human donor in good health. Sequenced: naive CD4+ T cells from PBMCs. Subset specified: naive CD4+ T cells isolated by negative enrichment. CDR3 sequence reads: CASTMDSADQPQHF. In DNA form, the CDR3 reads TGTGCCAGCACCATGGACAGCGCTGATCAGCCCCAGCATTTT. The whole variable domain, filled in from reference TRBV2 and TRBJ1-5, reads EPEVTQTPSHQVTQMGQEVILRCVPISNHLYFYWYRQILGQKVEFLVSFYNNEISEKSEIFDDQFSVERPDGSNFTLKIRSTKLEDSAMYFCASTMDSADQPQHFGDGTRLSIL.